This T cell receptor (beta chain) was obtained from a study of OX40 agonist ivuxolimab in advanced cancers. Study in general: Each dose-escalation patient presented with hepatocellular carcinoma, melanoma, renal cell or head and neck cancer. A history of anti-PD-1, anti-PD-L1 or anti-CTLA-4 therapy was acceptable, and approximately 40% had some.

Findings of the study overall: Expanded clones were, on average, more numerous in CD8+ T cells than in CD4+. Among the lowest levels of clonal expansion were found in partial responders at 0.1-3.0 mg/kg.

Measured with immunoSEQ multiplex PCR; TCRdb has only the in-frame clones, and not every one. The table shows roughly 90,000 clones, with approximately 90% occurring only once. Germline assignment: CDR1 MNHNS and CDR2 SASEGT. V dropped 6 bases and J dropped 5; count of bases not matched to a gene: 0. The CDR3 runs to 12 residues. To note about this clone: The antigen is undetermined.

Sequencing used CD4+ or CD8+ T cells sorted from blood, obtained in a trial of the OX40 agonist ivuxolimab. The rearrangement links TRBV6-1 to TRBJ2-1, with TRBD1 identical over 8 bases. The sequence came from an adult with an advanced solid tumor such as melanoma, head and neck, liver or kidney cancer. Written as DNA, the CDR3 is TGTGCCAGCAGGGGACAGGACAATGAGCAGTTCTTC. Amino acid sequence: CASRGQDNEQFF.